The sequence of this TCR beta chain was determined in a study of long-term antiretroviral therapy in people with HIV. An immunoSEQ assay, version v3.0, was performed at survey level. Sequencing was designed to cover roughly 40,000-55,000 T-cell genomes in each sample. Profiling relied on immunoSEQ multiplex PCR, and the TCRdb table lists in-frame clones only, not all of them. Of more than 35,000 clones in the sample, 75% to 90% were seen once. V was cut by 7 bases and J by 9 bases, with 10 bases left in between. Germline CDR1 ENHRY, CDR2 SYGVKD. CDR3 length equals 11 residues. The TCR sequence derives from a woman under 30 with HIV. Specimen: unsorted PBMCs, collected just before starting antiretroviral therapy. V usage is TRBV10-3 and J usage is TRBJ2-1, with D perhaps TRBD1 or TRBD2 (5 bases each). The CDR3 loop is CAIIRDGEQFF. The CDR3 DNA sequence: TGTGCCATCATCAGGGACGGTGAGCAGTTCTTC.